The 14 T cell receptor beta chains reported below all come from one sample, sequenced in a study of cytomegalovirus exposure and HLA in healthy donors. PCR used 60 Vbeta primers and 13 Jbeta primers. The method was immunoSEQ multiplex PCR; TCRdb's version includes in-frame clones alone and lacks a portion of them. Among 100,000 or so clones listed, about four fifths were seen once. Sequenced sample: PBMCs. Source of these receptors: a female donor in good health and CMV-seropositive.

Concerning this clone itself: Compared with germline, one end of the junction differs, possibly owing to a read error. The chain combines TRBV6-5 with TRBJ1-2, with 7 bases identical to TRBD1. The CDR3 has 13 residues. CDR1 is MNHEY and CDR2 is SVGAGI in the germline V gene. The CDR3 here is CASREQGSEWLAF. CDR3 nucleotide sequence: TGTGCCAGCAGGGAACAGGGGAGTGAATGGCTCGCCTTC.

CDR3 sequence: CASSGGGNSPLHF. The CDR3 region has the DNA TGTGCCAGCAGTGGGGGGGGTAATTCACCCCTCCACTTT. The chain joins TRBV6-4 to TRBJ1-6; tentative D call: TRBD1 (5 bases). The CDR3 is made up of 13 amino acids. Trimming took off 4 bases at V and 6 bases at J, with 7 bases between the two ends. From germline, CDR1 is MRHNA and CDR2 SNTAGT.

The J gene is TRBJ2-3, the V gene TRBV5-1, with D perhaps matching TRBD2 (6 bases). V lost 7 bases, J lost 2 bases, and 14 bases lay in between. CDR1 is SGHRS, CDR2 YFSETQ, per germline. The CDR3 consists of 14 residues. The CDR3: CASSSGLITDTQYF. The CDR3 DNA reads TGCGCCAGCTCGTCGGGACTCATCACAGATACGCAGTATTTT. The full variable domain, completed using reference TRBV5-1 and TRBJ2-3, is KAGVTQTPRYLIKTRGQQVTLSCSPISGHRSVSWYQQTPGQGLQFLFEYFSETQRNKGNFPGRFSGRQFSNSRSEMNVSTLELGDSALYLCASSSGLITDTQYFGPGTRLTVL.

The genes are TRBV14 and TRBJ1-3, with unresolved D. Germline V lookup: CDR1 SGHDN, CDR2 FVKESK. V was cut by 5 bases and J by 3 bases, with 17 bases left in between. CDR3 size: 16 residues. CDR3 DNA: TGTGCCAGCAGCAGTGCTAAGTTTCCCCTTGGAAACACCATATATTTT. It specifies CASSSAKFPLGNTIYF.

V gene TRBV7-6 combines with J gene TRBJ2-7; 7 bases map to TRBD1. CDR1 is SGHVS and CDR2 is FNYEAQ in the germline V gene. J was trimmed by 4 bases and V by 4 bases; bases with no gene match: 13. The CDR3 is 16 residues long. The CDR3 loop reads CASSSLTGVSWYEQYF. CDR3 coding DNA: TGTGCCAGCAGCTCACTCACAGGGGTGTCGTGGTACGAGCAGTACTTC.

The V and J genes are TRBV4-1 and TRBJ2-5; TRBD1 aligns across 8 bases. Germline V gives CDR1 MGHRA, CDR2 YSYEKL. The junction had 9 bases not matched to a gene; V was cut back by 1 base and J by 5 bases. The CDR3 covers 16 residues. CDR3 region: CASSQGEAGGTETQYF. CDR3 nucleotides: TGCGCCAGCAGCCAAGGTGAGGCAGGGGGCACGGAGACCCAGTACTTC.

The chain couples TRBV4-1 to TRBJ1-2; 10 positions agree with TRBD1. The germline V gene encodes CDR1 MGHRA and CDR2 YSYEKL. The CDR3 contains 14 residues. V lost 5 bases, J lost 8 bases, and 8 bases stayed unmatched. The CDR3 region is CASSAAGTGDGYTF. The DNA for the CDR3 is TGCGCCAGCAGCGCCGCCGGGACAGGGGACGGCTACACCTTC.

This clone was seen more than once but under ten times. The chain recombines TRBV27 with TRBJ2-5; TRBD1 matches at 8 bases. V lost 6 bases to trimming and J lost 9 bases; unmatched junction nucleotides: 15. The CDR3 totals 15 residues. The germline V gene has CDR1 MNHEY and CDR2 SMNVEV (reference sequence). As DNA, the CDR3 is TGTGCCAGCAGCCTCCTGGGACAGGCGTCCCTAGCCCAGTACTTC. This translates into CASSLLGQASLAQYF.

The chain couples TRBV18 to TRBJ2-2, with D unresolved. Trimming pared 3 bases from V and 1 base from J, leaving 3 bases between. The germline V gene encodes CDR1 KGHSH and CDR2 LQKENI. The CDR3 runs to 13 residues. As DNA, the CDR3 is TGTGCCAGCTCACCCCAGAACACCGGGGAGCTGTTTTTT. As protein: CASSPQNTGELFF.

This clone was seen a few times. The V and J genes are TRBV7-2 and TRBJ2-7; 8 nucleotides align to TRBD2. CDR1 and CDR2 (germline): SGHTA, FQGNSA. CDR3 length: 13 residues. V lost 7 bases, J lost 2 bases, and 4 bases stayed unmatched. CDR3 protein: CASTQGLAYEQYF. For the CDR3, the DNA is TGTGCCAGCACCCAGGGACTAGCCTACGAGCAGTACTTC.

This chain links TRBV27 with TRBJ2-5; D is undetermined. Between the trimmed V and J ends, which lost 8 bases and 4 bases, there was a span of 14 bases. The V gene's germline CDR1 is MNHEY and CDR2 SMNVEV (reference sequence). CDR3 length equals 13 residues. The CDR3 region has the DNA TGTGCCAGCGCTGGTCGGAGCCGAGAGACCCAGTACTTC. Translation: CASAGRSRETQYF.

J is TRBJ2-2 and V is TRBV6-6; D possibly corresponds to TRBD1 (6 bases). The length of the CDR3 is 16 residues. Germline-derived CDR1 and CDR2 are MNHNY and SVGAGI (reference sequence). Trimming took off 6 bases at V and 2 bases at J, with 16 bases between the two ends. The CDR3 reads CASRLSRGSNTGELFF. CDR3 sequence (DNA): TGTGCCAGCAGACTCAGCAGGGGCTCCAACACCGGGGAGCTGTTTTTT.

The J gene is TRBJ2-1, the V gene TRBV7-7; D remains ambiguous. CDR1 SSHAT and CDR2 FNYEAQ come from the germline V gene (reference sequence). V shed 2 bases and J shed 3 bases, with 11 bases lying between them. The CDR3 covers 15 residues. For the CDR3, the DNA is TGTGCCAGCAGCTTAAGCGTAGCAAACTACAATGAGCAGTTCTTC. Translating gives CASSLSVANYNEQFF.

This chain uses TRBV2 with TRBJ1-2, with TRBD1 identical over 7 bases. In germline, CDR1 is SNHLY, CDR2 FYNNEI. Trimming removed 3 bases from V and 2 bases from J; junction bases left unmatched: 0. This CDR3 contains 13 residues. The CDR3 spells CASSETGNYGYTF. CDR3 sequence (DNA): TGTGCCAGCAGTGAGACAGGGAACTATGGCTACACCTTC.